This TCR beta chain comes out of a study of CD8 T cells in Susac syndrome. The germline CDR1 and CDR2 sequences are SEHNR and FQNEAQ (reference sequence). J lost 2 bases, V lost 4 bases, and 4 bases had no gene match. This CDR3 comprises 15 residues. TCR beta was sequenced from blood CD8+ and CD4+ T cells. Recently defined diagnostic criteria classed the Susac syndrome patients as definite or probable. TEMRA cells underwent FACS enrichment and CD8+ and CD4+ T cells underwent negative isolation. With random hexamers, reverse transcription was performed on about 0.5 to 1 ug of RNA. Across 54 Vbeta and 13 Jbeta, immunoSEQ multiplex PCR amplified TCR beta CDR3. In TCRdb, the immunoSEQ multiplex PCR reads were re-called with MiXCR into one record per CDR3 protein. The data contain around 95,000 distinct CDR3 sequences, 95% of them seen just once; the ten biggest clones take up 0.3%.

The sequence was collected from a human donor with Susac syndrome. The chain employs TRBV7-9 and TRBJ2-5; TRBD1 agrees at 10 bases. The material sequenced was CD8+ T cells from PBMCs. CDR3 coding DNA: TGTGCCAGCAGCTGGCGGGACAGGGGTCAAGAGACCCAGTACTTC. Encoded protein: CASSWRDRGQETQYF.